This T cell receptor beta chain was identified in a study of blood T cell repertoires in COVID-19. Study-wide background: Italy, Spain and the United States were the sources of the convalescent and acute COVID-19 samples.

Original methodology: Estimates of nucleated cell counts were drawn from the amplification of reference gene primers. The assay was immunoSEQ multiplex PCR, and TCRdb's table has in-frame clones only and misses some. That table gives V, J and clone size, and the DNA gave D and trimming. Of approximately 100,000 clones in the sample, about 85% are singletons; the top ten hold about 38%. Germline CDR1 reads SGHKS; CDR2 reads YYEKEE (reference sequence). Trimming shortened V by 2 bases and J by 6 bases, and 12 bases separated the two germline ends. The CDR3 totals 13 residues. The source is an elderly man with acute or convalescent COVID-19. The sample consisted of peripheral blood. V usage is TRBV5-5 and J usage is TRBJ2-7; D might be TRBD1 (6 bases). The CDR3 nucleotides read TGTGCCAGCAGCTTAACAGGGACCTCCGAGCAGTACTTC. It is translated as CASSLTGTSEQYF. The variable domain in full, with the rest retrieved from reference TRBV5-5 and TRBJ2-7, is DAGVTQSPTHLIKTRGQQVTLRCSPISGHKSVSWYQQVLGQGPQFIFQYYEKEERGRGNFPDRFSARQFPNYSSELNVNALLLGDSALYLCASSLTGTSEQYFGPGTRLTVT.